This TCR beta chain was sequenced in a study of blood T cell repertoires in COVID-19. Overall study context: There were acute and convalescent COVID-19 samples, and they came from the United States, Italy and Spain. The cDNA or gDNA used as material had been derived from T cells, B-cell-depleted T cells, or PBMCs.

Germline V gene lookup returns CDR1 SGHTA and CDR2 FQGNSA. After removal of 1 base from V and 8 bases from J, the junction contained 8 bases not matched to a gene. CDR3 size: 15 residues. In the authors' workflow: Amplifying reference gene primers gave estimates of nucleated cell counts. Generated by immunoSEQ multiplex PCR, the TCRdb table keeps only in-frame clones and is missing some. The D gene and trimming were derived from the DNA, and the V and J assignments and clone size from that table. The data contain about 24,000 clones, 86% of them singletons. J is TRBJ2-1 and V is TRBV7-2; 7 bases agree with TRBD2. The TCR sequence derives from a man aged 45-65 years with active COVID-19. Sequenced input: peripheral blood. The CDR3 loop is CASSLERGGNDEQFF. Here the CDR3 DNA reads TGTGCCAGCAGCTTAGAGCGCGGGGGTAACGATGAGCAGTTCTTC.